What follows are 32 T cell receptor beta chains derived from one specimen sequenced in a study of cytomegalovirus exposure and HLA in healthy donors. PCR employed 60 Vbeta and 13 Jbeta primers. Sequenced by immunoSEQ multiplex PCR; TCRdb stores in-frame clones only, minus some. Altogether about 120,000 clones are present, about 79% being singletons, with the ten largest covering just over 2%. Sequencing was performed on PBMCs. Receptors originate from a human donor in good health.

This chain joins TRBV9 and TRBJ1-2; D might be TRBD1 (5 bases). V lost 0 bases, J lost 4 bases, and 13 bases lay in between. Germline CDR1 SGDLS, CDR2 YYNGEE. The length of the CDR3 is 15 residues. Written as DNA, the CDR3 is TGTGCCAGCAGCGTAGAACAAGGGGCTAGCTATGGCTACACCTTC. Encoded protein: CASSVEQGASYGYTF.

As DNA, the CDR3 is TGTGCCAGCAGCCAATCGAAAGTGGCAGGCAAGCAGTACTTC. It codes for CASSQSKVAGKQYF. V is TRBV16 and J is TRBJ2-7; D is undetermined. Germline V gene data show CDR1 as KGHSY and CDR2 as FQNENV. The CDR3 spans 14 residues. The V end was cut by 0 bases, the J end by 8 bases, with 14 bases between.

The chain combines TRBV25-1 with TRBJ2-1, with 8 bases lining up with TRBD1. J gave up 7 bases and V 2 bases, and 4 bases lay outside the gene matches. The CDR3 contains 14 residues. Germline CDR1 MGHDK, CDR2 SYGVNS. The DNA of the CDR3 is TGTGCCAGCAGTGAACAGGGGGCTAGGAATGAGCAGTTCTTC. It codes for CASSEQGARNEQFF.

This clone has just a few counts. The rearrangement joins TRBV27 to TRBJ1-2; TRBD1 is a possible D gene (5 bases). This CDR3 is built from 14 residues. Trimming took 3 bases from V and 5 from J, leaving 13 bases between them. From germline, CDR1 is MNHEY and CDR2 SMNVEV (reference sequence). CDR3 region: CASSFSSRQYGYTF. In DNA, the CDR3 is TGTGCCAGCAGTTTCTCATCCCGACAGTATGGCTACACCTTC.

The V call is TRBV6-6, the J call TRBJ1-2; 7 positions match TRBD1. V dropped 6 bases and J dropped 5; count of bases not matched to a gene: 15. Germline values: CDR1 MNHNY, CDR2 SVGAGI (reference sequence). The length of the CDR3 is 16 residues. In nucleotides, the CDR3 is TGTGCCAGCAGATTAGATCCGGGACAGACAATGTATGGCTACACCTTC. This sequence encodes CASRLDPGQTMYGYTF.

This sequence joins TRBV6-1 and TRBJ1-1, with 11 positions matching TRBD1. This CDR3 is 15 amino acids long. J gave up 6 bases and V 2 bases, and 5 bases lay outside the gene matches. In germline, CDR1 is MNHNS, CDR2 SASEGT. CDR3 DNA sequence: TGTGCCAGCAGTGAATTGGGACAGGGGGTCTCTGAAGCTTTCTTT. Amino acid sequence: CASSELGQGVSEAFF.

The J gene is TRBJ2-3, the V gene TRBV9; D uncertain. The V gene's germline CDR1 is SGDLS and CDR2 YYNGEE. The ends were cut back, 0 bases at V and 4 bases at J, with 12 bases in the middle. The CDR3 is 15 residues long. CDR3 DNA: TGTGCCAGCAGCGTAGATCTGGCTGGAGCAGATACGCAGTATTTT. Amino acid sequence: CASSVDLAGADTQYF.

The rearrangement links TRBV5-8 to TRBJ2-5, with 9 positions matching TRBD2. Judging by the DNA end, TRBJ2-7 fits better; the J call may be wrong. Germline values: CDR1 SGHTS, CDR2 YDEGEE. The CDR3 runs to 16 residues. The CDR3 DNA sequence: TGTGCCAGCAGCTTTAGTAGCGGGAGTTCTACCTACGAGCAGTACTTC. It translates to CASSFSSGSSTYEQYF.

The chain uses TRBV28 and TRBJ2-1; TRBD2 aligns across 14 bases. V lost 5 bases, J lost 8 bases, and 5 bases stayed unmatched. CDR3 length equals 15 residues. Germline V gene sequence: CDR1 MDHEN, CDR2 SYDVKM. CDR3 protein: CASSKTSGRVYEQFF. DNA of the CDR3: TGTGCCAGCAGTAAGACTAGCGGGAGGGTTTATGAGCAGTTCTTC.

This clone was counted between two and nine times. The rearrangement uses TRBV27 and TRBJ2-7, with D unresolved. Trimming removed 0 bases from V and 1 base from J, with 13 bases in between. This CDR3 is built from 16 residues. CDR1 is MNHEY, CDR2 SMNVEV, per germline (reference sequence). CDR3 loop: CASSLSARFSSYEQYF. CDR3 bases: TGTGCCAGCAGTTTATCGGCCAGGTTTTCATCCTACGAGCAGTACTTC.

V gene TRBV19 combines with J gene TRBJ2-1, with 12 positions matching TRBD1. CDR1 is LNHDA, CDR2 SQIVND, per germline (reference sequence). This CDR3 has 15 residues. The V and J ends lost 4 bases and 4 bases, in that order; junction bases with no gene match: 2. In DNA form, the CDR3 reads TGTGCCAGTAGTAAGGGACAGGGGGCGTACAATGAGCAGTTCTTC. This encodes CASSKGQGAYNEQFF.

The chain joins TRBV30 to TRBJ1-2; a weak D match, TRBD1 (6 bases). Per germline, CDR1 GTSNPN and CDR2 SVGIG (reference sequence). The CDR3 length is 13 residues. The germline V and J ends were trimmed by 5 bases and 4 bases, with 14 bases remaining between them. The CDR3 region is CAWGLDSFYGYTF. In DNA form, the CDR3 reads TGTGCCTGGGGGTTGGACAGTTTCTATGGCTACACCTTC. Combining the CDR3 with reference TRBV30 and TRBJ1-2 gives the whole variable domain SQTIHQWPATLVQPVGSPLSLECTVEGTSNPNLYWYRQAAGRGLQLLFYSVGIGQISSEVPQNLSASRPQDRQFILSSKKLLLSDSGFYLCAWGLDSFYGYTFGSGTRLTVV.

This chain uses TRBV19 with TRBJ1-5, with D maybe TRBD1 (6 bases). Germline assignment: CDR1 LNHDA and CDR2 SQIVND (reference sequence). With 5 bases removed from V and 1 base from J, the gap between germline ends came to 12 bases. There are 15 residues in the CDR3. CDR3 in amino acids: CASSGRGGSNQPQHF. In DNA form, the CDR3 reads TGTGCCAGTAGTGGCAGGGGAGGGAGCAATCAGCCCCAGCATTTT.

The J gene is TRBJ2-5, the V gene TRBV2, with a tentative D call TRBD2 (8 bases). CDR1 and CDR2 from the germline V gene are SNHLY and FYNNEI. V was clipped by 7 bases and J by 5 bases, with 20 bases between them. CDR3 length: 15 residues. CDR3 in DNA: TGTGCCAGCAAAGGGGGCGGGGGGCCGTGGGAGACCCAGTACTTC. It translates to CASKGGGGPWETQYF. The full variable domain, its missing parts supplied by reference TRBV2 and TRBJ2-5, is EPEVTQTPSHQVTQMGQEVILRCVPISNHLYFYWYRQILGQKVEFLVSFYNNEISEKSEIFDDQFSVERPDGSNFTLKIRSTKLEDSAMYFCASKGGGGPWETQYFGPGTRLLVL.

The V and J genes are TRBV19 and TRBJ1-2, with 10 bases that match TRBD1. This CDR3 is 19 amino acids long. Trimming at V came to 5 bases and at J to 8 bases, leaving 23 bases not matched to a gene. CDR1 LNHDA and CDR2 SQIVND come from the germline V gene (reference sequence). Written as DNA, the CDR3 is TGTGCCAGTAGTCTCCATCCCCCGGGACAGGGGATCCCGGGGGTCGGCTACACCTTC. Its translation: CASSLHPPGQGIPGVGYTF.

The chain recombines TRBV6-1 with TRBJ2-7; 8 nucleotides line up with TRBD2. Trimming removed 8 bases from V and 4 bases from J; junction bases left unmatched: 7. The CDR3 runs to 13 residues. The germline V gene encodes CDR1 MNHNS and CDR2 SASEGT. Here the CDR3 DNA reads TGTGCCAGCTGCCAGCGGGAGTTTTACGAGCAGTACTTC. Its translation is CASCQREFYEQYF.

J is TRBJ1-2 and V is TRBV5-5; D gene unclear. V dropped 4 bases and J dropped 5 bases, with 15 bases sitting between them. The CDR3 is 14 amino acids. From germline, CDR1 is SGHKS and CDR2 YYEKEE (reference sequence). The CDR3 region has the DNA TGTGCCAGCAGCCTAGGTCCCGATAGATATGGCTACACCTTC. Amino acids: CASSLGPDRYGYTF.

The V call is TRBV6-1, the J call TRBJ1-5; weak D call: TRBD1 (6 bases). V lost 4 bases and J 6 bases, leaving 16 bases between the germline ends. The CDR3 covers 15 residues. The germline V gene has CDR1 MNHNS and CDR2 SASEGT. The CDR3, as DNA: TGTGCCAGCAGTGGGACAGCCCCACCCGTTCAGCCCCAGCATTTT. This sequence encodes CASSGTAPPVQPQHF.

The genes are TRBV27 and TRBJ1-2; possibly TRBD1 for D (5 bases). CDR1 and CDR2 (germline): MNHEY, SMNVEV (reference sequence). Trimming cost V 5 bases and J 8 bases, with 12 bases left between them. The CDR3 runs 12 residues. CDR3 in amino acids: CASSPLGGGYTF. The CDR3 DNA follows: TGTGCCAGCAGTCCCCTGGGGGGAGGCTACACCTTC.

The chain joins TRBV29-1 to TRBJ2-7; 7 bases match TRBD1. Germline CDR1 and CDR2: SQVTM and ANQGSEA. The CDR3 totals 16 residues. V shed 0 bases and J 5 bases; nucleotides not matched to a gene: 13. The CDR3 loop reads CSVEDTSGGKGDEQYF. The CDR3 DNA is TGCAGCGTTGAAGATACGTCAGGGGGTAAAGGCGACGAGCAGTACTTC.

The chain combines TRBV25-1 with TRBJ1-4; no clear D. The germline V gene encodes CDR1 MGHDK and CDR2 SYGVNS. The CDR3 is made up of 14 amino acids. Trimming stripped 2 bases from V and 10 bases from J, with 14 bases between. The CDR3 reads CASSEPPKGAKLFF. CDR3 nucleotide sequence: TGTGCCAGCAGTGAACCCCCTAAGGGAGCAAAACTGTTTTTT.

This sequence joins TRBV11-2 and TRBJ2-5; possible D gene TRBD1, 6 bases. Trimming removed 1 base at V and 7 bases at J, with 13 bases between. The CDR3 contains 14 residues. The germline CDR1 and CDR2 sequences are SGHAT and FQNNGV. This CDR3 is CASSLGVDSATQYF. CDR3 in DNA: TGTGCCAGCAGCTTAGGGGTGGACAGCGCGACCCAGTACTTC. Drawing the rest from reference TRBV11-2 and TRBJ2-5, the complete variable domain is EAGVAQSPRYKIIEKRQSVAFWCNPISGHATLYWYQQILGQGPKLLIQFQNNGVVDDSQLPKDRFSAERLKGVDSTLKIQPAKLEDSAVYLCASSLGVDSATQYFGPGTRLLVL.

This clone was counted a single time. The same CDR3 can be traced to other DNA sequences in this sample. The gene calls are TRBV5-4 and TRBJ1-4; TRBD1 matches 7 bases. This CDR3 has 13 amino acids. CDR1 is SGHNT, CDR2 YYREEE, per germline (reference sequence). Trimming removed 5 bases from V and 7 bases from J; junction bases left unmatched: 5. CDR3 region: CASSLQGGEKLFF. DNA for the CDR3: TGTGCCAGCAGTCTCCAGGGGGGTGAAAAACTGTTTTTT.

The chain employs TRBV7-9 and TRBJ1-5; 7 nucleotides align to TRBD1. J gave up 2 bases and V 1 base, and 2 bases lay outside the gene matches. Germline-derived CDR1 and CDR2 are SEHNR and FQNEAQ (reference sequence). The CDR3 length is 15 residues. This CDR3 is CASSLGGTGNQPQHF. DNA of the CDR3: TGTGCCAGCAGCTTAGGTGGGACAGGCAATCAGCCCCAGCATTTT.

The V gene is TRBV7-8, the J gene TRBJ2-7; TRBD2 is a possible D gene (5 bases). The CDR3 is made up of 14 amino acids. Germline-derived CDR1 and CDR2 are SGHVS and FQNEAQ. V was clipped by 0 bases and J by 6 bases, with 12 bases between them. The CDR3 loop reads CASSLAPLAGEQYF. The CDR3 nucleotides read TGTGCCAGCAGCTTAGCTCCCCTAGCTGGCGAGCAGTACTTC.

The chain carries TRBV7-3 and TRBJ2-1; no reliable D call. Between the trimmed V and J ends, which lost 4 bases and 3 bases, there was a span of 7 bases. This CDR3 spans 13 amino acids. CDR1 and CDR2 from the germline V gene are SGHTA and FQGTGA. The CDR3 loop is CASSYNSYNEQFF. The CDR3 DNA follows: TGTGCCAGCAGCTATAACAGCTACAATGAGCAGTTCTTC. The full variable domain, its missing parts supplied by reference TRBV7-3 and TRBJ2-1, is GAGVSQTPSNKVTEKGKYVELRCDPISGHTALYWYRQSLGQGPEFLIYFQGTGAADDSGLPNDRFFAVRPEGSVSTLKIQRTERGDSAVYLCASSYNSYNEQFFGPGTRLTVL.

V is TRBV5-5 and J is TRBJ2-5, with 9 bases matching TRBD1. Per germline, CDR1 SGHKS and CDR2 YYEKEE (reference sequence). The CDR3 length is 20 residues. V lost 0 bases and J lost 5; bases outside the gene matches: 20. This chain's CDR3 is CASSLAGTGRIQGSLETQYF. The CDR3 DNA sequence: TGTGCCAGCAGCTTGGCCGGGACAGGGAGAATTCAGGGGTCGTTGGAGACCCAGTACTTC.

This rearrangement joins TRBV27 to TRBJ1-1; D is perhaps TRBD1 (5 bases). CDR3 length equals 11 residues. From germline, CDR1 is MNHEY and CDR2 SMNVEV (reference sequence). V lost 6 bases and J 6 bases, leaving 8 bases between the germline ends. The CDR3 region has the DNA TGTGCCAGCAGGGGGCGCGCTGAAGCTTTCTTT. Its protein product is CASRGRAEAFF.

V and J are TRBV9 and TRBJ2-7; weak D call: TRBD2 (5 bases). Germline V gives CDR1 SGDLS, CDR2 YYNGEE. The length of the CDR3 is 15 residues. V was pared by 4 bases and J by 6 bases, with 20 bases between. CDR3 sequence: CASSSGENLPGEQYF. For the CDR3, the DNA is TGTGCCAGCAGCAGCGGCGAAAACCTACCGGGCGAGCAGTACTTC.

Notes on this clone: This same CDR3 is encoded by further DNA sequences in the sample. The gene calls are TRBV6-6 and TRBJ1-5; 9 bases line up with TRBD1. The CDR3 is made up of 15 amino acids. After removal of 8 bases from V and 3 bases from J, the junction contained 8 bases not matched to a gene. Germline CDR1 is MNHNY and CDR2 is SVGAGI (reference sequence). CDR3 loop: CASVDRGTFNQPQHF. The CDR3 DNA sequence: TGTGCCAGCGTCGACAGGGGGACTTTCAATCAGCCCCAGCATTTT.

The CDR3: CASSLQGARNQPQHF. CDR3 in DNA: TGTGCCAGCAGCCTTCAGGGGGCGCGAAATCAGCCCCAGCATTTT. V is TRBV7-2 and J is TRBJ1-5; the match to TRBD1 covers 8 bases. CDR3 length: 15 amino acids. CDR1 SGHTA and CDR2 FQGNSA come from the germline V gene. Losses at the gene ends were 5 bases for V and 4 bases for J; bases not matched to a gene: 7.

DNA of the CDR3: TGTGCCAGTAGTCCCCGGACAGGGTTTGGCGGCTACACCTTC. Protein product: CASSPRTGFGGYTF. The V gene is TRBV19, the J gene TRBJ1-2; 8 bases agree with TRBD1. Germline trimming cut 5 bases from V and 8 bases from J; bases unmatched to any gene: 10. CDR1 is LNHDA, CDR2 SQIVND, per germline (reference sequence). The CDR3 has 14 residues.